Reported below is one TCR beta chain. The target antigen is unknown. Through a sample-barcoded 5' primer and a J-beta primer mix, a second PCR was run for roughly 6 to 12 cycles. One entry per CDR3 protein results from TCRdb running MiXCR on the 5' RACE reads. Here the sample spans roughly 1,300,000 distinct CDR3 sequences, approximately 59% being singletons. These data belong to a study of blood T cells in healthy people across ages. Across the whole study: Capture by template switching was about one barcoded beta molecule per two T cells.

Overall study results and limits: The unknown donor CMV status may have confounded expanded clonotype changes.

Samples had at least 6.5 million PBMCs isolated from them. Germline CDR1 reads LGHNA; CDR2 reads YNFKEQ. The V end was cut by 4 bases, the J end by 5 bases, with 6 bases between. CDR3 length: 11 residues. The sequence was obtained from a man aged 18 to 30 in good health. The chain is built from TRBV4-2 and TRBJ2-7, with D unclear. The sequencing input was blood. For the CDR3, the DNA is TGTGCCAGCAGCCGCATGAACGAGCAGTACTTC. Its protein is CASSRMNEQYF.